The next 9 T cell receptor beta chains were all read from a single sample in a study of Siglec-9 on CD8 T cells in melanoma. Profiling relied on immunoSEQ multiplex PCR, and the TCRdb table lists in-frame clones only, not all of them. Among 29,000 or so clones listed, roughly 80% were seen once. The material sequenced was Siglec-9- CD8+ T cells sorted from blood. The receptors here all came from a human donor in good health.

The chain has TRBV2 and TRBJ2-3, with 7 bases aligning to TRBD2. The germline gives CDR1 SNHLY, CDR2 FYNNEI. The CDR3 runs 16 residues. V was clipped by 3 bases and J by 5 bases; unmatched bases: 11. The CDR3 here is CASSELGGGPEDTQYF. The CDR3 nucleotides read TGTGCCAGCAGTGAGCTTGGGGGAGGGCCCGAAGATACGCAGTATTTT.

The chain joins TRBV19 to TRBJ2-7; unclear D gene. This CDR3 comprises 14 residues. V was trimmed by 5 bases and J by 2 bases, leaving 13 bases between them. Per the germline V gene, CDR1 is LNHDA and CDR2 is SQIVND (reference sequence). CDR3 DNA sequence: TGTGCCAGTAGTCTTGCAGGAGACGCCTACGAGCAGTACTTC. The encoded protein is CASSLAGDAYEQYF. Complete variable domain (other parts from reference TRBV19 and TRBJ2-7): DGGITQSPKYLFRKEGQNVTLSCEQNLNHDAMYWYRQDPGQGLRLIYYSQIVNDFQKGDIAEGYSVSREKKESFPLTVTSAQKNPTAFYLCASSLAGDAYEQYFGPGTRLTVT.

The chain carries TRBV19 and TRBJ2-1; 11 bases align to TRBD2. This CDR3 comprises 15 residues. Germline CDR1 LNHDA, CDR2 SQIVND (reference sequence). Unmatched junction bases numbered 6, after V lost 2 bases and J lost 9 bases. CDR3 nucleotides: TGTGCCAGTAGTATACCACTAGCGGGAGTAGTTGAGCAGTTCTTC. Protein: CASSIPLAGVVEQFF.

This chain connects TRBV13 to TRBJ2-1; D is possibly TRBD2 (6 bases). Trimming pared 3 bases from V and 0 bases from J, leaving 18 bases between. CDR3 length: 18 amino acids. The germline CDR1 and CDR2 sequences are PRHDT and FYEKMQ (reference sequence). The CDR3 coding sequence is TGTGCCAGCAGCTTCGGACGGATCGGAGGGAGCTCCTACAATGAGCAGTTCTTC. It translates to CASSFGRIGGSSYNEQFF.

The chain recombines TRBV5-6 with TRBJ2-7; a weak D match, TRBD1 (5 bases). Germline CDR1 reads SGHDT; CDR2 reads YYEEEE. The V end was cut by 0 bases, the J end by 2 bases, with 9 bases between. The CDR3 contains 14 residues. The CDR3 loop reads CASSLAAGPYEQYF. The CDR3 DNA follows: TGTGCCAGCAGCTTGGCCGCAGGGCCCTACGAGCAGTACTTC.

This clone was seen more than once but under ten times. The CDR3 sequence: CASSVGTEAFF. In DNA, the CDR3 is TGTGCCAGCAGTGTGGGGACTGAAGCTTTCTTT. This sequence joins TRBV28 and TRBJ1-1; D unclear. CDR3 length equals 11 residues. The V gene lost 5 bases and the J gene lost 5 bases, with 6 bases spanning the gap. Germline V gene data show CDR1 as MDHEN and CDR2 as SYDVKM.

In this sample, this clone turned up once. J is TRBJ1-1 and V is TRBV5-1; a weak D match, TRBD1 (6 bases). Germline-derived CDR1 and CDR2 are SGHRS and YFSETQ. This CDR3 spans 14 amino acids. V dropped 4 bases and J dropped 0 bases, with 10 bases sitting between them. DNA of the CDR3: TGCGCCAGCAGCCAGGACAGTTTGAACACTGAAGCTTTCTTT. Its translation: CASSQDSLNTEAFF. The full variable domain, its missing parts supplied by reference TRBV5-1 and TRBJ1-1, is KAGVTQTPRYLIKTRGQQVTLSCSPISGHRSVSWYQQTPGQGLQFLFEYFSETQRNKGNFPGRFSGRQFSNSRSEMNVSTLELGDSALYLCASSQDSLNTEAFFGQGTRLTVV.

The CDR3: CAWSVLPGGWKLFF. Here the CDR3 DNA reads TGTGCCTGGAGTGTACTTCCAGGGGGCTGGAAACTGTTTTTT. The V and J genes are TRBV30 and TRBJ1-4, with 8 bases that match TRBD1. The junction had 8 bases not matched to a gene; V was cut back by 0 bases and J by 11 bases. This CDR3 region has 14 residues. Germline lookup yields CDR1 GTSNPN and CDR2 SVGIG (reference sequence).

The DNA of the CDR3 is TGTGCCAGCAGCTTGGGGGTCTACGAGCAGTACTTC. It encodes CASSLGVYEQYF. The rearrangement uses TRBV7-9 and TRBJ2-7; D possibly matches TRBD1 or TRBD2 (5 bases each). Germline assignment: CDR1 SEHNR and CDR2 FQNEAQ (reference sequence). V lost 3 bases and J lost 3, with 6 bases in between. The CDR3 runs 12 residues.